Listed below are T cell receptor beta chains from one sample, sequenced in a study of CD8 T cells in Susac syndrome. MiXCR, run by TCRdb on the immunoSEQ multiplex PCR reads, gives a single entry per CDR3 protein. The data contain approximately 150,000 distinct CDR3 sequences, roughly 94% of them singletons. The sequencing input was CD4+ T cells from PBMCs. The origin of the receptors is a human donor in good health. Both conserved end residues are part of each CDR3. A D gene is named only where the DNA matches it firmly. A row's size may be missing; if present it is once, few, many or a size class.

j_call | d_call | clone_size | v_call | cdr3_nt | cdr3_aa
TRBJ1-4 | - | - | TRBV4-3 | TGCGCCAGCAGCCAAGATGAGTGGGGGGGGCGCCGGGAAAAACTGTTTTTT | CASSQDEWGGRREKLFF
TRBJ1-1 | - | - | TRBV30 | TGTGTCTGGACCAGGGAAGTAACTGAAGCTTTCTTT | CVWTREVTEAFF
TRBJ2-3 | - | - | TRBV5-1 | TGCGCCAGCAGCGCCGCAGTGGGAGATACGCAGTATTTT | CASSAAVGDTQYF
TRBJ1-1 | TRBD1 | - | TRBV9 | TGTGCCAGCGCCCCTCGGACAGGGAGCGGGACTGAAGCTTTCTTT | CASAPRTGSGTEAFF
TRBJ2-5 | - | - | TRBV29-1 | TGCAGCGTTGTATCGGGGGCGGCGGGGGAGACCCAGTACTTC | CSVVSGAAGETQYF
TRBJ2-7 | - | - | TRBV6-1 | TGTGCCAGCAGCCCACAGGACCCTACCTACGAGCAGTACTTC | CASSPQDPTYEQYF
TRBJ2-4 | TRBD1 | - | TRBV28 | TGTGCCAGCAGTCTACACGGACAGGGCCACATTCAGTACTTC | CASSLHGQGHIQYF
TRBJ2-5 | TRBD2 | few | TRBV29-1 | TGCAGCGTGGGAGGGATGGGGACCTCGGGGCAAGAGACCCAGTACTTC | CSVGGMGTSGQETQYF
TRBJ1-6 | - | - | TRBV3-1 | TGTGCCAGCAGCCAAAAAGTCGGGACTTCGAAACGTAATTCACCCCTCCACTTT | CASSQKVGTSKRNSPLHF
TRBJ1-1 | - | - | TRBV5-6 | TGTGCCAGCAGCTTGTTTGGTGAAGCTTTCTTT | CASSLFGEAFF
TRBJ2-7 | - | - | TRBV7-3 | TGTGCCAGCAGCTTAACGAAGGGGTACGAGCAGTACTTC | CASSLTKGYEQYF
TRBJ1-2 | - | - | TRBV7-2 | TGTGCCAGCAGCTGGGCGGCTCTTCACACCTTC | CASSWAALHTF
TRBJ2-1 | TRBD2 | - | TRBV20-1 | TGCAGTGTCCTAGCGGGAGATGGCAATGAGCAGTTCTTC | CSVLAGDGNEQFF
TRBJ1-1 | - | once | TRBV3-1 | TGTGCCAGCAGGATCCGGGTTCAGCACACTGAAGCTTTCTTT | CASRIRVQHTEAFF
TRBJ1-5 | - | few | TRBV19 | TGTGCCAGTAGCCCGATGACAGGCCATAGCAATCAGCCCCAGCATTTT | CASSPMTGHSNQPQHF
TRBJ2-5 | - | - | TRBV2 | TGTGCCAGCACAGGGTACCGAGAGACCCAGTACTTC | CASTGYRETQYF
TRBJ2-3 | TRBD1 | - | TRBV11-3 | TGTGCCAGCAGCCGGTATCAAGGGGGCTCGGATACGCAGTATTTT | CASSRYQGGSDTQYF
TRBJ2-5 | - | - | TRBV6-2/TRBV6-3 | TGTGCCAGCAGTTACCGGGGAGCGAGAGATACCCAGTACTTC | CASSYRGARDTQYF
TRBJ1-5 | - | - | TRBV2 | TGTGCCAGCAGTGTACAGACAACTAATCAGCCCCAGCATTTT | CASSVQTTNQPQHF
TRBJ2-2 | - | - | TRBV21-1 | TGTGCCAAAAACAGGGTTGCTACCGGGGAGCTGTTTTTT | CAKNRVATGELFF
TRBJ2-7 | TRBD2 | - | TRBV7-3 | TGTGCCAGCAGCCCCACTACTAGCGGGAGACGATACGAGCAGTACTTC | CASSPTTSGRRYEQYF
TRBJ1-1 | - | - | TRBV29-1 | TGCAGCGTTGAGTTCTTCCTGAACGCTGAAGCTTTCTTT | CSVEFFLNAEAFF
TRBJ1-2 | - | - | TRBV5-1 | TGCGCCAGCAGCTTGGATCGGGATGGCTACACCTTC | CASSLDRDGYTF